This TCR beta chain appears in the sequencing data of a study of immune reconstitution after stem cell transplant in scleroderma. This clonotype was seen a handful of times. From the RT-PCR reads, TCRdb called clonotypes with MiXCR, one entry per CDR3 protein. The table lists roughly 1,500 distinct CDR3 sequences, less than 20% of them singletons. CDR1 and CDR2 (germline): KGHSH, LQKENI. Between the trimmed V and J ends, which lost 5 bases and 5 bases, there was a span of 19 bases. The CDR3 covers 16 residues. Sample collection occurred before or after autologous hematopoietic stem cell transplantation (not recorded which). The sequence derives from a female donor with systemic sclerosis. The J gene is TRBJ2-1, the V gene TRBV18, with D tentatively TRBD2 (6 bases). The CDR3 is CASSAGLTNDNNEQFF. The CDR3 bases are TGTGCCAGCTCAGCGGGACTCACGAATGACAACAATGAGCAGTTCTTC.